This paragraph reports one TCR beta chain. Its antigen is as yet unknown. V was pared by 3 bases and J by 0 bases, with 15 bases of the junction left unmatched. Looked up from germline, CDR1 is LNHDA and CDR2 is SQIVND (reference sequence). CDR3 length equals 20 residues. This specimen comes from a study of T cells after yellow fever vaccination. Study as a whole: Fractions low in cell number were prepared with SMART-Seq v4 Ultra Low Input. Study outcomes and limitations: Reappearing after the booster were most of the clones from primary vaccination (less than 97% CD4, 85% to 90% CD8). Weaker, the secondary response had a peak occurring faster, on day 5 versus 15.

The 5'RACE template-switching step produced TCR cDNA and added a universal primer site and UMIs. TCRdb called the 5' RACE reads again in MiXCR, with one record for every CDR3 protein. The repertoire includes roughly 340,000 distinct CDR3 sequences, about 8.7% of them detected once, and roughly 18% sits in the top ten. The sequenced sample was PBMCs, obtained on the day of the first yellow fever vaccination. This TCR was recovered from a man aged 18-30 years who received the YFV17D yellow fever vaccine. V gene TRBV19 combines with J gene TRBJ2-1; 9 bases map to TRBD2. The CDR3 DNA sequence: TGTGCCAGTAGTATGAGGGTGCTGCGGGATAGCGGGAGCTCCTACAATGAGCAGTTCTTC. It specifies CASSMRVLRDSGSSYNEQFF.